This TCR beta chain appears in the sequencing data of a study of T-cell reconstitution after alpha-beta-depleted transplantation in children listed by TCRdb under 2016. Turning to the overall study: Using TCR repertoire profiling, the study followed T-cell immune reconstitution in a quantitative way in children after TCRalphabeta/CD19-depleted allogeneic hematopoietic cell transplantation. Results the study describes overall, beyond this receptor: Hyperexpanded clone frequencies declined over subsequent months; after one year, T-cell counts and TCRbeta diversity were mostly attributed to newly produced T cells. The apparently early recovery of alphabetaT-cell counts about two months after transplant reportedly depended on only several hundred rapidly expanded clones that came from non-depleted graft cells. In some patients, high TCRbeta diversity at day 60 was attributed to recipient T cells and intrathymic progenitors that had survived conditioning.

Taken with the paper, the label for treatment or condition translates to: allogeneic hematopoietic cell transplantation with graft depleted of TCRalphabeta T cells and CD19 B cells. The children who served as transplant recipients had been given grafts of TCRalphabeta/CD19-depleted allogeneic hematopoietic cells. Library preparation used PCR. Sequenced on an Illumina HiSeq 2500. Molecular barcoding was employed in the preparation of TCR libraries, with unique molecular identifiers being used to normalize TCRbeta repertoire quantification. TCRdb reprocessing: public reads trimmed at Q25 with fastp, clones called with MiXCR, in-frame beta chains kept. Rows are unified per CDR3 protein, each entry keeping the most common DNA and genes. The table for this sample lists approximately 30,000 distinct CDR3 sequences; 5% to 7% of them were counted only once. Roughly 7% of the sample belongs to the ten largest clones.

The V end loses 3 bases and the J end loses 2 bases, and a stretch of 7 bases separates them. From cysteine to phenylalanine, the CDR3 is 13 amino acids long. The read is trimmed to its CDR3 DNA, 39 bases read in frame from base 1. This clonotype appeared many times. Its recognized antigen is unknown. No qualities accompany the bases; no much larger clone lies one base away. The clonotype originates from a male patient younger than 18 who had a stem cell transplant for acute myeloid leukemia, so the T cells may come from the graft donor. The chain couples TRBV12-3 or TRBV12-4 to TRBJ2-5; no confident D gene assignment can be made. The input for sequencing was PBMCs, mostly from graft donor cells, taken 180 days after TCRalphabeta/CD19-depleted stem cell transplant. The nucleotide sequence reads TGTGCCAGCAGTTTCCGGCTTCAAGAGACCCAGTACTTC. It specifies CASSFRLQETQYF.